One and the same sample provided the 22 T cell receptor beta chains below, sequenced in a study of OX40 agonist ivuxolimab in advanced cancers. TCRdb's table, derived via immunoSEQ multiplex PCR, lists solely in-frame clones and lacks some. In the table there are approximately 77,000 clones, 92% of which are singletons. Material: CD4+ or CD8+ T cells sorted from blood, obtained in a trial of the OX40 agonist ivuxolimab. Every receptor here comes from an adult with an advanced solid tumor such as melanoma, head and neck, liver or kidney cancer.

As DNA, the CDR3 is TGTGCCAGCAGCCGAGGAACAGGGAGGAGAACTGAAGCTTTCTTT. Amino acid sequence: CASSRGTGRRTEAFF. J is TRBJ1-1 and V is TRBV14; weak D call: TRBD1 (6 bases). Trimming pared 4 bases from V and 5 bases from J, leaving 17 bases between. The length of the CDR3 is 15 residues. Germline values: CDR1 SGHDN, CDR2 FVKESK. Complete variable domain (other parts from reference TRBV14 and TRBJ1-1): EAGVTQFPSHSVIEKGQTVTLRCDPISGHDNLYWYRRVMGKEIKFLLHFVKESKQDESGMPNNRFLAERTGGTYSTLKVQPAELEDSGVYFCASSRGTGRRTEAFFGQGTRLTVV.

The rearrangement uses TRBV5-4 and TRBJ2-3; 7 positions match TRBD2. V gave up 0 bases and J gave up 0 bases; unmatched junction bases: 4. The CDR3 runs to 16 residues. CDR1 is SGHNT, CDR2 YYREEE, per germline (reference sequence). The DNA for the CDR3 is TGTGCCAGCAGCTTGGGGCTAGCGGTTAGCACAGATACGCAGTATTTT. Translating it yields CASSLGLAVSTDTQYF.

The chain uses TRBV27 and TRBJ1-1, with D uncertain. The CDR3 has 15 residues. V lost 2 bases to trimming and J lost 1 base, with 11 bases between them. The germline V gene has CDR1 MNHEY and CDR2 SMNVEV (reference sequence). The CDR3 region has the DNA TGTGCCAGCAGTTTACCCGCCCGGGGGAACACTGAAGCTTTCTTT. Translating it yields CASSLPARGNTEAFF.

The chain links TRBV11-3 to TRBJ2-3, with D unclear. V was pared by 2 bases and J by 8 bases, with 11 bases between. The germline CDR1 and CDR2 sequences are SGHNT and YENEEA. This CDR3 contains 13 residues. The chain's CDR3 is CASSLNTITTQYF. The CDR3 nucleotides are TGTGCCAGCAGCTTAAATACCATTACTACGCAGTATTTT.

The genes are TRBV7-2 and TRBJ2-1; 8 positions match TRBD2. CDR3 size: 14 residues. Per the germline V gene, CDR1 is SGHTA and CDR2 is FQGNSA. J gave up 9 bases and V 4 bases, and 8 bases lay outside the gene matches. DNA for the CDR3: TGTGCCAGCAGCTATAGGAGCGGGAGAGGTGAGCAGTTCTTC. Translation gives CASSYRSGRGEQFF.

CDR3 protein: CASSSGRLKAVINEQFF. DNA for the CDR3: TGTGCCAGCAGCAGCGGGAGGTTGAAAGCTGTCATCAATGAGCAGTTCTTC. The chain combines TRBV7-2 with TRBJ2-1, with 9 bases matching TRBD2. The ends lost 5 bases at V and 6 bases at J; junction bases unmatched: 14. The CDR3 totals 17 residues. Germline loops: CDR1 SGHTA, CDR2 FQGNSA.

V gene TRBV5-1 combines with J gene TRBJ2-1; TRBD2 agrees at 12 bases. CDR1 SGHRS and CDR2 YFSETQ come from the germline V gene. The V and J ends lost 4 bases and 5 bases, in that order; junction bases with no gene match: 4. The CDR3 extends over 15 amino acids. The CDR3 reads CASSPGLAGNNEQFF. The CDR3 DNA sequence: TGCGCCAGCAGCCCCGGACTAGCGGGAAACAATGAGCAGTTCTTC.

The J gene is TRBJ2-7, the V gene TRBV7-2; D is unclear. The CDR3 is 13 amino acids. Deletions cut 5 bases from V and 7 bases from J, with 15 bases between. Looked up from germline, CDR1 is SGHTA and CDR2 is FQGNSA. CDR3 loop: CASSPPSMGEQYF. As DNA, the CDR3 is TGTGCCAGCAGCCCCCCGTCGATGGGTGAGCAGTACTTC. The complete variable domain, with remaining parts taken from reference TRBV7-2 and TRBJ2-7, reads GAGVSQSPSNKVTEKGKDVELRCDPISGHTALYWYRQSLGQGLEFLIYFQGNSAPDKSGLPSDRFSAERTGGSVSTLTIQRTQQEDSAVYLCASSPPSMGEQYFGPGTRLTVT.

The J gene is TRBJ1-2, the V gene TRBV6-6, with D possibly TRBD1 on 5 matching bases. V lost 5 bases to trimming and J lost 1 base, with 11 bases between them. Germline CDR1 and CDR2: MNHNY and SVGAGI (reference sequence). The CDR3 is 14 residues long. The CDR3 coding sequence is TGTGCCAGCAGTGTAGGGCAGGGTAACTATGGCTACACCTTC. This encodes CASSVGQGNYGYTF.

The chain recombines TRBV19 with TRBJ2-7; a weak D match, TRBD2 (5 bases). Trimming left V 5 bases short and J 2 bases short, with 10 bases between. The CDR3 runs to 13 residues. Germline V gene data show CDR1 as LNHDA and CDR2 as SQIVND (reference sequence). The CDR3 DNA follows: TGTGCCAGTAGTGTCACCGGGACCTACGAGCAGTACTTC. Protein sequence: CASSVTGTYEQYF.

The sample holds one count of this clone. The V call is TRBV7-2, the J call TRBJ2-3; D is perhaps TRBD2 (6 bases). The CDR3 sequence is 18 residues long. The ends were cut back, 5 bases at V and 1 base at J, with 22 bases in the middle. CDR1 is SGHTA and CDR2 is FQGNSA in the germline V gene. CDR3 sequence (DNA): TGTGCCAGCAGCCCAATGAGGGGCGGGGCCGGTGGCACAGATACGCAGTATTTT. This sequence encodes CASSPMRGGAGGTDTQYF.

This chain uses TRBV30 with TRBJ1-5; tentative D call: TRBD1 (5 bases). Trimming removed 4 bases at V and 5 bases at J, with 24 bases between. CDR1 and CDR2 (germline): GTSNPN, SVGIG (reference sequence). This CDR3 is built from 17 residues. The CDR3 spells CAWTSRGRPTPDQPQHF. CDR3 sequence (DNA): TGTGCCTGGACTAGTCGGGGACGGCCTACCCCCGATCAGCCCCAGCATTTT.

The chain has TRBV5-1 and TRBJ2-1; D gene ambiguous. Per germline, CDR1 SGHRS and CDR2 YFSETQ. This CDR3 is 13 amino acids long. V lost 0 bases, J lost 5 bases, and 6 bases lay in between. This chain's CDR3 is CASSLDSNNEQFF. Written as DNA, the CDR3 is TGCGCCAGCAGCTTGGACAGTAACAATGAGCAGTTCTTC.

The V and J genes are TRBV4-1 and TRBJ2-2; D ambiguous. The V gene's germline CDR1 is MGHRA and CDR2 YSYEKL. The CDR3 is 14 amino acids. V lost 8 bases and J 6 bases, leaving 16 bases between the germline ends. The CDR3 loop is CASSSLFRAGELFF. CDR3 DNA: TGCGCCAGCTCTTCACTCTTCCGGGCCGGGGAGCTGTTTTTT.

This clone was picked up a small number of times. This sample includes further DNA sequences coding for the same CDR3. The chain employs TRBV19 and TRBJ1-1; D may be TRBD1 (5 bases). Trimming removed 2 bases at V and 0 bases at J, with 7 bases between. Germline V lookup: CDR1 LNHDA, CDR2 SQIVND (reference sequence). The CDR3 runs to 14 residues. The CDR3 sequence: CASSIQGLNTEAFF. Here the CDR3 DNA reads TGTGCCAGTAGTATACAGGGATTGAACACTGAAGCTTTCTTT.

Remarks on this clone: This specimen includes other DNA sequences encoding the same CDR3. This rearrangement joins TRBV19 to TRBJ1-5; 7 bases line up with TRBD1. Trimming at V came to 5 bases and at J to 4 bases, leaving 2 bases not matched to a gene. This CDR3 is built from 13 residues. From germline, CDR1 is LNHDA and CDR2 SQIVND (reference sequence). The CDR3 DNA sequence: TGTGCCAGTAGTGAACAGGGGAATCAGCCCCAGCATTTT. The encoded protein is CASSEQGNQPQHF.

The V and J genes are TRBV28 and TRBJ2-7, with a possible D match to TRBD1 (6 bases). The CDR3 loop spans 14 amino acids. Germline lookup yields CDR1 MDHEN and CDR2 SYDVKM. V dropped 2 bases and J dropped 2 bases, with 10 bases sitting between them. CDR3 loop: CASSLQGRTYEQYF. CDR3 nucleotide sequence: TGTGCCAGCAGTTTACAGGGGCGGACCTACGAGCAGTACTTC.

V and J are TRBV5-1 and TRBJ2-3; D unclear. The CDR3 runs 16 residues. Germline CDR1 SGHRS, CDR2 YFSETQ. V dropped 2 bases and J dropped 6 bases, with 19 bases sitting between them. DNA of the CDR3: TGCGCCAGCAGCTTAGCACAACCCTTCAGGCACGATACGCAGTATTTT. Its translation: CASSLAQPFRHDTQYF.

This rearrangement joins TRBV10-3 to TRBJ2-7, with D tentatively TRBD1 (5 bases). The CDR3 consists of 16 residues. CDR1 and CDR2 (germline): ENHRY, SYGVKD. V shed 3 bases and J shed 4 bases, with 19 bases lying between them. The CDR3 loop reads CAISDRARQPNYEQYF. CDR3 nucleotides: TGTGCCATCAGTGATAGGGCCCGACAGCCCAATTACGAGCAGTACTTC.

In DNA, the CDR3 is TGTGCCAGCAGCCCCGGGGACTTGTGGTCTAGGCGCTACGAGCAGTACTTC. It translates to CASSPGDLWSRRYEQYF. The V and J genes are TRBV7-9 and TRBJ2-7; D is perhaps TRBD2 (6 bases). The CDR3 is made up of 17 amino acids. Trimming cost V 5 bases and J 3 bases, with 23 bases left between them. From germline, CDR1 is SEHNR and CDR2 FQNEAQ (reference sequence).

The chain has TRBV7-6 and TRBJ2-7; 7 nucleotides agree with TRBD1. V shed 3 bases, J shed 5 bases, and the junction held 4 bases outside the gene matches. This CDR3 comprises 13 residues. Germline V gene data show CDR1 as SGHVS and CDR2 as FNYEAQ. This CDR3 is CASSFRDRDEQYF. In DNA form, the CDR3 reads TGTGCCAGCAGCTTTCGCGACAGGGACGAGCAGTACTTC. Full variable domain (missing parts from reference TRBV7-6 and TRBJ2-7): GAGVSQSPRYKVTKRGQDVALRCDPISGHVSLYWYRQALGQGPEFLTYFNYEAQQDKSGLPNDRFSAERPEGSISTLTIQRTEQRDSAMYRCASSFRDRDEQYFGPGTRLTVT.

This sequence joins TRBV5-1 and TRBJ2-5; D may be TRBD1 (6 bases). Looked up from germline, CDR1 is SGHRS and CDR2 is YFSETQ. Between the trimmed V and J ends, which lost 2 bases and 2 bases, there was a span of 13 bases. This CDR3 contains 15 residues. The DNA for the CDR3 is TGCGCCAGCAGCTTCATGACCGGACAGCAAGAGACCCAGTACTTC. Translating it yields CASSFMTGQQETQYF.